One and the same sample provided the 4 T cell receptor beta chains below, sequenced in a study of OX40 agonist ivuxolimab in advanced cancers. TCRdb's copy holds only in-frame clones and misses some; the assay was immunoSEQ multiplex PCR. The data contain tens of thousands of clones, roughly 83% of them singletons. The specimen was CD4+ or CD8+ T cells sorted from blood, collected in a trial of the OX40 agonist ivuxolimab. All receptors come from an adult with an advanced solid tumor such as melanoma, head and neck, liver or kidney cancer.

The chain recombines TRBV5-5 with TRBJ2-3; D unclear. Trimming took 1 base from V and 2 from J, leaving 11 bases between them. The CDR3 is 15 amino acids. Germline V gives CDR1 SGHKS, CDR2 YYEKEE (reference sequence). The CDR3 DNA sequence: TGTGCCAGCAGCTTGACCTCGACCAACACAGATACGCAGTATTTT. Protein: CASSLTSTNTDTQYF. The full variable domain, with the rest looked up from reference TRBV5-5 and TRBJ2-3, is DAGVTQSPTHLIKTRGQQVTLRCSPISGHKSVSWYQQVLGQGPQFIFQYYEKEERGRGNFPDRFSARQFPNYSSELNVNALLLGDSALYLCASSLTSTNTDTQYFGPGTRLTVL.

This chain joins TRBV5-6 and TRBJ2-7; D gene ambiguous. Germline loops: CDR1 SGHDT, CDR2 YYEEEE. CDR3 length: 16 amino acids. V gave up 4 bases and J gave up 0 bases, with 17 bases separating them. CDR3 nucleotide sequence: TGTGCCAGCAGCCACTTACGACGAGAGAGCTCCTACGAGCAGTACTTC. Protein sequence: CASSHLRRESSYEQYF.

The V and J genes are TRBV6-5 and TRBJ1-1; D uncertain. CDR3 length: 13 residues. Trimming removed 4 bases at V and 1 base at J, with 7 bases between. CDR1 MNHEY and CDR2 SVGAGI come from the germline V gene. The CDR3 DNA reads TGTGCCAGCAGTTTGTCGGGGAACACTGAAGCTTTCTTT. Amino acids: CASSLSGNTEAFF.

As to this clone: Its ends do not fully match the called genes, so a read error is possible. The chain joins TRBV5-4 to TRBJ2-2, with 14 bases matching TRBD2. The CDR3 spans 17 residues. Germline lookup yields CDR1 SGHNT and CDR2 YYREEE (reference sequence). CDR3 protein: CASSHGLAGGPSRGAVF. CDR3 in DNA: TGTGCCAGCAGCCATGGACTAGCGGGAGGCCCCTCCCGGGGAGCTGTTTTT.